Sequencing of this T cell receptor beta chain was carried out in a study of blood T cell repertoires in COVID-19. Study-wide background: COVID-19 samples from acute and convalescent phases originated in the United States, Italy and Spain. T cells, B-cell-depleted T cells, or PBMCs supplied cDNA or gDNA.

In the study's own analysis: How many nucleated cells were present was estimated from reference gene primer amplification. Data came from immunoSEQ multiplex PCR; TCRdb stores just in-frame clones and leaves some out. That table is the source of V, J and clone size, and D and trimming were worked out from the DNA. Of around 190,000 clones in the sample, roughly 81% are singletons; the top ten hold 9.5% to 11%. Trimming stripped 2 bases from V and 7 bases from J, with 17 bases between. Germline V CDR1 and CDR2: MNHNS, SASEGT. The CDR3 spans 15 residues. Patients of the Seattle cohort, enrolled during active infection, were followed longitudinally.

The gene calls are TRBV6-1 and TRBJ1-2; possible D gene TRBD1, 5 bases. This sequence originates from a woman aged 40 to 49 with COVID-19, enrolled during active disease. Sequencing input: peripheral blood. CDR3 sequence: CASSEPSARVGGYTF. CDR3 nucleotides: TGTGCCAGCAGTGAACCCTCCGCCAGGGTGGGTGGCTACACCTTC.